This record concerns one T cell receptor (beta chain) sequence. The antigen remains undetermined. CDR1 and CDR2 (germline): WNHNN, SYGVQD (reference sequence). The CDR3 contains 14 residues. Deletions cut 5 bases from V and 5 bases from J, with 15 bases between. This sample is drawn from a study of T cells in localized non-small cell lung cancer. General study points: Among the top 100 tumor clones, a median about 52 appeared in adjacent lung. Adjacent uninvolved lung had the highest clonality, suggesting focused antigen responses. Sequencing was restricted to one tumor region; therefore, heterogeneity remains possible. Elevated blood T cell density was associated with longer overall survival.

Only in-frame clones appear in the TCRdb table, and some are missing; sequencing was by immunoSEQ multiplex PCR. The table includes 20,000 to 30,000 clones, about 85% detected once. The rearrangement joins TRBV10-1 to TRBJ1-1; D unresolved. This clonotype was sampled from a female donor aged 60 or older with stage II squamous cell lung carcinoma. The source material was peripheral blood, sampled before any cancer treatment. The CDR3 DNA is TGCGCCAGCAGTAGGAGCGTTTTGGGAACTGAAGCTTTCTTT. Residues: CASSRSVLGTEAFF.